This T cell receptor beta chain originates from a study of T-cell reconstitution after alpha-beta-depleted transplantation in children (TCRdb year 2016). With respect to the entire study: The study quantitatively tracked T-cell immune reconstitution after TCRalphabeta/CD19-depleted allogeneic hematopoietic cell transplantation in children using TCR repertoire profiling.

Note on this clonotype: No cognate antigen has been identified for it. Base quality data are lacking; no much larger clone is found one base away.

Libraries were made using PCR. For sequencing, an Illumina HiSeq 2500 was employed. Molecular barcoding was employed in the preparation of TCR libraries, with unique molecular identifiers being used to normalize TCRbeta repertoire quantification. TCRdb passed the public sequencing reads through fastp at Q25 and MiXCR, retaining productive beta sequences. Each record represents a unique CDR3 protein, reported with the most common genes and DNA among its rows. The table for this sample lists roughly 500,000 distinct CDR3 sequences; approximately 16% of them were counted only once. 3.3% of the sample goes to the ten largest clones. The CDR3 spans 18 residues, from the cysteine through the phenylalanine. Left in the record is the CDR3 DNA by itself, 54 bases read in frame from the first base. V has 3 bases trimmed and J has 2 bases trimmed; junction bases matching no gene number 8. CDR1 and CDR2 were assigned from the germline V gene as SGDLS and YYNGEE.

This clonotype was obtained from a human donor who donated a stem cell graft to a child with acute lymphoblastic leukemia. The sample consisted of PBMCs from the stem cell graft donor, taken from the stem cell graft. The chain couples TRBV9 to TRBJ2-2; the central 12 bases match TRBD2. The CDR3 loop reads CASSDPSGRVLNTGELFF. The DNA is TGTGCCAGCAGCGACCCTAGCGGGAGGGTCCTTAACACCGGGGAGCTGTTTTTT.